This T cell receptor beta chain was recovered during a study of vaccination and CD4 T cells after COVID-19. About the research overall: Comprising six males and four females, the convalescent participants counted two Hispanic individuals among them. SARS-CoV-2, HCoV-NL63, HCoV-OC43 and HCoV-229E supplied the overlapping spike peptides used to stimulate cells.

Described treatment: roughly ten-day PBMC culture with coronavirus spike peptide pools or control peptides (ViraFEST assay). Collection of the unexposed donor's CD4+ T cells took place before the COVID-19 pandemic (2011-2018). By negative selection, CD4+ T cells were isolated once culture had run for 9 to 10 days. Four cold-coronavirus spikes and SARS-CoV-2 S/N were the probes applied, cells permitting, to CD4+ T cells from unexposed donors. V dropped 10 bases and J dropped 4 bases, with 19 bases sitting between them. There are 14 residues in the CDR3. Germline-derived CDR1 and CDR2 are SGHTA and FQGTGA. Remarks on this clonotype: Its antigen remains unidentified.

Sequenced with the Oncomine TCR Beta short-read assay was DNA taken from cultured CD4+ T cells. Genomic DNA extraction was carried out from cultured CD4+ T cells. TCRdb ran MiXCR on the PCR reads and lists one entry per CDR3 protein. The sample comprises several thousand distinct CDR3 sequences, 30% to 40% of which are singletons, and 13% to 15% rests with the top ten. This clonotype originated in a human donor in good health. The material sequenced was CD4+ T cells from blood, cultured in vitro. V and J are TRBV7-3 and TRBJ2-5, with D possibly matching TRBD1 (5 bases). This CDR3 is CANRLGIQGETQYF. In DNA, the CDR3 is TGTGCCAACCGGTTGGGGATCCAGGGAGAGACCCAGTACTTC.